This is a list of T cell receptor beta chains from one sample in a study of T cell changes during pregnancy in multiple sclerosis. The method was immunoSEQ multiplex PCR; TCRdb's version includes in-frame clones alone and lacks a portion of them. Of fewer than 65,000 clones listed, roughly 90% were seen once; the top ten hold 3.3%. The sequencing here drew on peripheral blood, taken in the first trimester of pregnancy. Source of these receptors: a female donor in good health, enrolled as a control in a pregnancy study. Each CDR3 is given with its conserved first and last residue. The D gene is left open where the match is weak.

>TRBJ1-2|TRBV9|TRBD1
TGTGCCAGCAGCGTAGAGGGACAGGGCTACGGCTACACCTTC
CASSVEGQGYGYTF
>TRBJ1-3|TRBV7-7|.
TGTGCCAGCAGCTTATCCCTTACTGGAAACACCATATATTTT
CASSLSLTGNTIYF
>TRBJ1-1|TRBV7-3|.
TGTGCCAGCAGCACGGGGGTGAACACTGAAGCTTTCTTT
CASSTGVNTEAFF
>TRBJ1-5|TRBV6-1|.
TGTGCCAGCAGTGAAACACGTTCGGGACAGCCCCAGCATTTT
CASSETRSGQPQHF
>TRBJ2-1|TRBV7-2|TRBD2
TGTGCCAGCAGCTCCCGAGGGCTAGCGGACAATGAGCAGTTCTTC
CASSSRGLADNEQFF
>TRBJ1-2|TRBV6-5|.
TGTGCCAGCAGTTCCTATAATCGCCTATCCTATGGCTACACCTTC
CASSSYNRLSYGYTF
>TRBJ2-1|TRBV7-2|TRBD1
TGTGCCAGCAGCGAATGGACAGGCAATGAGCAGTTCTTC
CASSEWTGNEQFF
>TRBJ1-1|TRBV6-6|.
TGTGCCAGCAGTTACGAGGGCGCGAGCACTGAAGCTTTCTTT
CASSYEGASTEAFF
>TRBJ2-7|TRBV18|.
TGTGCCAGCTCACCCGATGCGTCAGGGATGGGGGGATACGAGCAGTACTTC
CASSPDASGMGGYEQYF
>TRBJ1-1|TRBV9|.
TGTGCCAGCAGCGTAGCGGAGGGTTTGAACACTGAAGCTTTCTTT
CASSVAEGLNTEAFF
>TRBJ1-2|TRBV6-1|.
TGTGCCAGCCGGAGGACCCTTAACCTAGGTTACACCTTC
CASRRTLNLGYTF
>TRBJ2-3|TRBV15|TRBD1
TGTGCCACCAGCAGATGGACAGGGACTAGCACAGATACGCAGTATTTT
CATSRWTGTSTDTQYF
>TRBJ1-2|TRBV7-9|TRBD1
TGTGCCAGCAGCTTAGCGACGGGACAGAACTATGGCTACACCTTC
CASSLATGQNYGYTF
>TRBJ2-5|TRBV7-9|.
TGTGCCAGCAGCCGACGCCCAGACAGACAAGAGACCCAGTACTTC
CASSRRPDRQETQYF
>TRBJ1-1|TRBV7-9|TRBD1
TGTGCCAGCAGCTTATTCGGGACAGGGGGTAACACTGAAGCTTTCTTT
CASSLFGTGGNTEAFF
>TRBJ2-1|TRBV27|TRBD1
TGTGCCAGCAGTCCTTCGGACAGGGGTTACAATGAGCAGTTCTTC
CASSPSDRGYNEQFF